Presented here are 15 T cell receptor beta chains from one specimen sequenced in a study of blood T cell repertoires in COVID-19. Clones were sequenced by immunoSEQ multiplex PCR, and TCRdb holds only the in-frame ones, with some missing. In the table there are over 200,000 clones, roughly 80% of which are singletons. The sample consisted of peripheral blood. The receptor set was obtained from a human donor in a cohort sampled during active COVID-19.

This chain uses TRBV5-6 with TRBJ1-2; no reliable D call. Trimming stripped 0 bases from V and 2 bases from J, with 14 bases between. Germline-derived CDR1 and CDR2 are SGHDT and YYEEEE. The CDR3 is 16 residues long. CDR3 bases: TGTGCCAGCAGCTTGGCCGGCGGAGCCGTGAACTATGGCTACACCTTC. Its protein is CASSLAGGAVNYGYTF.

The rearrangement joins TRBV18 to TRBJ1-1; D is perhaps TRBD1 (5 bases). V was cut by 2 bases and J by 7 bases, with 14 bases left in between. This CDR3 has 14 residues. CDR1 is KGHSH, CDR2 LQKENI, per germline. Here the CDR3 reads CASSPWGDLLEAFF. The CDR3 DNA reads as TGTGCCAGCTCACCATGGGGGGACCTCCTTGAAGCTTTCTTT. The whole variable domain, remainder taken from reference TRBV18 and TRBJ1-1, is NAGVMQNPRHLVRRRGQEARLRCSPMKGHSHVYWYRQLPEEGLKFMVYLQKENIIDESGMPKERFSAEFPKEGPSILRIQQVVRGDSAAYFCASSPWGDLLEAFFGQGTRLTVV.

The rearrangement uses TRBV28 and TRBJ1-1; D is possibly TRBD1 (6 bases). CDR3 length equals 13 residues. In germline, CDR1 is MDHEN, CDR2 SYDVKM. Trimming removed 7 bases from V and 5 bases from J, with 14 bases in between. Here the CDR3 DNA reads TGTGCCAGCAAACAGGGAGGGGGGACTGAAGCTTTCTTT. This sequence encodes CASKQGGGTEAFF.

The gene calls are TRBV6-5 and TRBJ2-7, with a possible D match to TRBD2 (6 bases). Germline lookup yields CDR1 MNHEY and CDR2 SVGAGI. The CDR3 sequence is 14 residues long. Trimming stripped 7 bases from V and 2 bases from J, with 15 bases between. CDR3 DNA sequence: TGTGCCAGCACCCCGACTAGTCTCCCCTACGAGCAGTACTTC. It specifies CASTPTSLPYEQYF.

The chain is built from TRBV5-6 and TRBJ1-1; TRBD1 matches at 9 bases. Germline loops: CDR1 SGHDT, CDR2 YYEEEE. The CDR3 has 15 residues. Unmatched junction bases numbered 7, after V lost 4 bases and J lost 3 bases. CDR3 in amino acids: CASSPPGTGHTEAFF. The DNA for the CDR3 is TGTGCCAGCAGCCCTCCCGGGACAGGGCACACTGAAGCTTTCTTT.

This clone was seen only a few times. The chain joins TRBV19 to TRBJ1-1; the D gene is possibly TRBD1 (5 bases). V was pared by 3 bases and J by 4 bases, with 15 bases between. The germline V gene has CDR1 LNHDA and CDR2 SQIVND (reference sequence). CDR3 length equals 15 residues. DNA of the CDR3: TGTGCCAGTAGTATGTTAGAACAGGTCACCACTGAAGCTTTCTTT. Translated: CASSMLEQVTTEAFF.

This rearrangement joins TRBV7-6 to TRBJ2-5; 10 bases map to TRBD1. The CDR3 is 17 amino acids. The V segment lost 4 bases and the J segment 4 bases; nucleotides outside the gene matches: 12. CDR1 is SGHVS and CDR2 is FNYEAQ in the germline V gene. The CDR3 nucleotides read TGTGCCAGCAGCTCGACAACCCGGGACAGGGGAAGAGAGACCCAGTACTTC. Protein product: CASSSTTRDRGRETQYF. The whole variable domain, filled in from reference TRBV7-6 and TRBJ2-5, reads GAGVSQSPRYKVTKRGQDVALRCDPISGHVSLYWYRQALGQGPEFLTYFNYEAQQDKSGLPNDRFSAERPEGSISTLTIQRTEQRDSAMYRCASSSTTRDRGRETQYFGPGTRLLVL.

The genes are TRBV5-6 and TRBJ1-1, with D possibly being TRBD1 (5 bases). CDR1 is SGHDT and CDR2 is YYEEEE in the germline V gene. The V and J ends lost 1 base and 7 bases respectively, with 14 bases between them. This CDR3 comprises 14 residues. This chain's CDR3 is CASSLRQLVIEAFF. The CDR3 DNA reads as TGTGCCAGCAGCTTGAGACAGCTAGTGATTGAAGCTTTCTTT.

This clone has only a few counts. The chain recombines TRBV5-4 with TRBJ2-4; the D gene is possibly TRBD1 (6 bases). Trimming took off 3 bases at V and 3 bases at J, with 16 bases between the two ends. Germline V gives CDR1 SGHNT, CDR2 YYREEE (reference sequence). The CDR3 spans 16 residues. CDR3: CASSSAQGWGKNIQYF. The CDR3 region has the DNA TGTGCCAGCAGCTCGGCACAGGGTTGGGGCAAAAACATTCAGTACTTC. The variable domain in full, completed from reference TRBV5-4 and TRBJ2-4, reads ETGVTQSPTHLIKTRGQQVTLRCSSQSGHNTVSWYQQALGQGPQFIFQYYREEENGRGNFPPRFSGLQFPNYSSELNVNALELDDSALYLCASSSAQGWGKNIQYFGAGTRLSVL.

V is TRBV3-1 (or the pseudogene TRBV3-2) and J is TRBJ2-5, with TRBD1 matching over 7 bases. Looked up from germline, CDR1 is LGHDT and CDR2 is YNNKEL (reference sequence). CDR3 length: 19 amino acids. Trimming removed 4 bases from V and 5 bases from J; junction bases left unmatched: 22. CDR3 coding DNA: TGTGCCAGCAGCCGCCGGACAACTAGAGAGGGGGCTGATGGTGAGACCCAGTACTTC. The encoded protein is CASSRRTTREGADGETQYF.

The chain carries TRBV5-4 and TRBJ1-6; 8 bases line up with TRBD1. Germline assignment: CDR1 SGHNT and CDR2 YYREEE (reference sequence). The junction had 4 bases not matched to a gene; V was cut back by 4 bases and J by 7 bases. The CDR3 totals 14 residues. In DNA form, the CDR3 reads TGTGCCAGCAGCCCTTGGACAGGGAATTCACCCCTCCACTTT. It encodes CASSPWTGNSPLHF.

The V and J genes are TRBV6-2 or TRBV6-3 and TRBJ1-6; D call uncertain. Trimming took 0 bases from V and 6 from J, leaving 15 bases between them. The V gene's germline CDR1 is MNHEY and CDR2 SVGEGT. The CDR3 totals 17 residues. The DNA of the CDR3 is TGTGCCAGCAGTTACTCGAGGCCCTCGCTCCCTAATTCACCCCTCCACTTT. Its translation is CASSYSRPSLPNSPLHF.

The chain links TRBV11-2 to TRBJ1-1; D is perhaps TRBD1 (6 bases). V dropped 4 bases and J dropped 0 bases, with 12 bases sitting between them. The CDR3 is made up of 15 amino acids. The germline V gene has CDR1 SGHAT and CDR2 FQNNGV. The CDR3: CASSSRQALNTEAFF. The CDR3 bases are TGTGCCAGCAGCTCGAGACAGGCGTTGAACACTGAAGCTTTCTTT.

This clone was counted between two and nine times. The V call is TRBV27, the J call TRBJ2-2; no reliable D call. Germline assignment: CDR1 MNHEY and CDR2 SMNVEV (reference sequence). The V end was cut by 2 bases, the J end by 5 bases, with 12 bases between. The CDR3 runs to 15 residues. The DNA for the CDR3 is TGTGCCAGCAGTTTAGTCGCTGTCAGGACCGGGGAGCTGTTTTTT. Translated: CASSLVAVRTGELFF.

The chain links TRBV5-8 to TRBJ1-1; the D gene is possibly TRBD1 (6 bases). The V gene's germline CDR1 is SGHTS and CDR2 YDEGEE. The CDR3 length is 15 residues. The V and J ends lost 4 bases and 0 bases respectively, with 13 bases between them. The CDR3 protein is CASSITGRVNTEAFF. CDR3 nucleotides: TGTGCCAGCAGCATTACAGGGAGGGTGAACACTGAAGCTTTCTTT.